Below, one TCR beta chain is given with its context. The sample is drawn from a study of technical replicates of blood from a few donors. Using immunoSEQ multiplex PCR, the repertoire was profiled, and TCRdb retains in-frame clones only, with some absent. This sample has roughly 80,000 clones, with roughly 91% found just once. Trimming took 0 bases from V and 5 from J; bases not matched to a gene: 8. Germline lookup yields CDR1 LNHNV and CDR2 YYDKDF (reference sequence). The CDR3 consists of 16 residues. Sequencing was done on a sample of T cells isolated from PBMCs. V gene TRBV15 combines with J gene TRBJ2-5; TRBD1 matches at 8 bases. The TCR sequence derives from a human donor in good health. CDR3 in amino acids: CATSRDQTGAGETQYF. In DNA form, the CDR3 reads TGTGCCACCAGCAGAGATCAGACAGGGGCAGGGGAGACCCAGTACTTC. The full variable domain, with the rest looked up from reference TRBV15 and TRBJ2-5, is DAMVIQNPRYQVTQFGKPVTLSCSQTLNHNVMYWYQQKSSQAPKLLFHYYDKDFNNEADTPDNFQSRRPNTSFCFLDIRSPGLGDTAMYLCATSRDQTGAGETQYFGPGTRLLVL.